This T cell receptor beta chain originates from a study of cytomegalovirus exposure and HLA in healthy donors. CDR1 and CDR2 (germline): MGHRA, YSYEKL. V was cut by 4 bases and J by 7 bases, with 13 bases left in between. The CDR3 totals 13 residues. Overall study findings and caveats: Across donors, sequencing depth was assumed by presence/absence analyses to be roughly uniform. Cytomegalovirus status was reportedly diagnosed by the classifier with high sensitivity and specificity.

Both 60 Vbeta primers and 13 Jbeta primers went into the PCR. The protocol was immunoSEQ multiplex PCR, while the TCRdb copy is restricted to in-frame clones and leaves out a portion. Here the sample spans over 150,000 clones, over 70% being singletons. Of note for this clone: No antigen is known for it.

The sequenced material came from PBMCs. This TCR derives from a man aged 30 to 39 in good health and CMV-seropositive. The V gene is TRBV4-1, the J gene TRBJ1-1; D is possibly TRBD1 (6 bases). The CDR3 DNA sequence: TGCGCCAGCAGCCCGCAGGGGATCGGTGAAGCTTTCTTT. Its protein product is CASSPQGIGEAFF.